The source of this TCR beta chain is a study of CD8 T cells in ankylosing spondylitis. The study's findings and limits: A TCR beta motif made of under 10 highly homologous variants seemed typical of ankylosing spondylitis blood.

V shed 3 bases and J shed 1 base, with 12 bases lying between them. The CDR3 contains 14 residues. Germline V gene lookup returns CDR1 SQVTM and CDR2 ANQGSEA. 5'-RACE, quantitative and with molecular barcodes, yielded the TCR beta libraries. TCRdb ran MiXCR on the 5' RACE reads and lists one entry per CDR3 protein. Among over 150,000 distinct CDR3 sequences listed, approximately 18% were seen once. About this clonotype: Its cognate antigen is unknown.

Sample: blood, either unsorted or a sorted T cell fraction (not recorded which). This receptor was taken from a male donor aged 5-30 years with ankylosing spondylitis or in good health (not recorded which). V is TRBV29-1 and J is TRBJ1-1, with D unresolved. The DNA for the CDR3 is TGCAGCGTTGAGGGCCAAAGGCAGAACACTGAAGCTTTCTTT. Amino acid sequence: CSVEGQRQNTEAFF. The full variable domain, its missing parts supplied by reference TRBV29-1 and TRBJ1-1, is SAVISQKPSRDICQRGTSLTIQCQVDSQVTMMFWYRQQPGQSLTLIATANQGSEATYESGFVIDKFPISRPNLTFSTLTVSNMSPEDSSIYLCSVEGQRQNTEAFFGQGTRLTVV.